The 27 T cell receptor beta chains in this list originate from one sample, sequenced in a study of T cells in Graves' hyperthyroidism and ophthalmopathy (dated by TCRdb to the late 2010s). The library relied on multiplex PCR. Sequencing relied on an Illumina HiSeq 2000. The TCR beta CDR3 regions were amplified from the RNA transcripts. The TCR CDR3 was subjected to a first round of RT-PCR using the HTBI primer set and the Qiagen OneStep RT-PCR kit. The public reads were reprocessed in TCRdb via fastp at Q25 and MiXCR, keeping in-frame beta chains. Rows merge per CDR3 protein into single entries with the most common DNA and genes. The sample records 400,000 to 600,000 distinct CDR3 sequences, about 16% of which are singletons. Roughly 29% of the sample lies in the top ten. The sample was blood. The receptors originated from a woman under 40 with Graves' ophthalmopathy.

V gene TRBV2 combines with J gene TRBJ2-7, with D possibly matching TRBD2 (6 bases). Germline CDR1 SNHLY, CDR2 FYNNEI. With 8 bases removed from V and 3 bases from J, the gap between germline ends came to 11 bases. This CDR3 comprises 12 residues. CDR3: CASGPEGYEQYF. Here the CDR3 DNA reads TGTGCCAGCGGGCCGGAGGGCTACGAGCAGTACTTC.

This clonotype has at least ten counts. The genes are TRBV10-3 and TRBJ2-7, with TRBD2 identical over 10 bases. Germline CDR1 and CDR2: ENHRY and SYGVKD. The V and J ends lost 3 bases and 2 bases, in that order; junction bases with no gene match: 1. This CDR3 is 14 amino acids long. CDR3 region: CAISDLAGAYEQYF. CDR3 DNA sequence: TGTGCCATCAGTGATCTAGCGGGAGCCTACGAGCAGTACTTC.

J is TRBJ1-5 and V is TRBV28; D remains unclear. V lost 4 bases, J lost 2 bases, and 12 bases lay in between. There are 15 residues in the CDR3. The germline V gene has CDR1 MDHEN and CDR2 SYDVKM. The CDR3 sequence is CASSSPGSGNQPQHF. The CDR3 DNA follows: TGTGCCAGCAGTTCCCCGGGTTCCGGCAATCAGCCCCAGCATTTT.

The chain combines TRBV20-1 with TRBJ1-5; 9 bases are shared with TRBD1. Germline CDR1 is DFQATT and CDR2 is SNEGSKA (reference sequence). V lost 6 bases to trimming and J lost 6 bases; unmatched junction nucleotides: 9. This CDR3 region has 14 residues. The chain's CDR3 is CSAIKQGAGQPQHF. The CDR3 DNA follows: TGCAGTGCCATCAAACAGGGGGCGGGTCAGCCCCAGCATTTT.

Many counts were recorded for this clonotype. V usage is TRBV28 and J usage is TRBJ2-7; D is possibly TRBD1 (5 bases). CDR3 length: 15 residues. Trimming pared 8 bases from V and 0 bases from J, leaving 17 bases between. In germline, CDR1 is MDHEN, CDR2 SYDVKM. CDR3 bases: TGTGCCAGCCAGACCCCAGACAGATCCTCCTACGAGCAGTACTTC. This translates into CASQTPDRSSYEQYF.

The rearrangement joins TRBV7-9 to TRBJ2-2; D may be TRBD2 (6 bases). V was cut by 2 bases and J by 3 bases, with 10 bases left in between. CDR3 length: 15 residues. Looked up from germline, CDR1 is SEHNR and CDR2 is FQNEAQ (reference sequence). In nucleotides, the CDR3 is TGTGCCAGCAGCTTATACGGCGGGGACACCGGGGAGCTGTTTTTT. Translation gives CASSLYGGDTGELFF.

This clonotype was detected a few times. This chain connects TRBV6-2 or TRBV6-3 to TRBJ1-6, with a tentative D call TRBD1 (5 bases). Germline CDR1 is MNHEY and CDR2 is SVGEGT. The V end lost 3 bases, the J end lost 9 bases, and 15 bases lay between the germline ends. The CDR3 length is 15 residues. In DNA form, the CDR3 reads TGTGCCAGCAGTTATCGGGAATCCGACAGTTCACCCCTCCACTTT. Residues: CASSYRESDSSPLHF.

This clonotype was seen only a few times. The V gene is TRBV27, the J gene TRBJ2-7, with TRBD2 matching over 12 bases. CDR1 MNHEY and CDR2 SMNVEV come from the germline V gene (reference sequence). The CDR3 sequence is 19 residues long. Trimming removed 5 bases from V and 1 base from J; junction bases left unmatched: 15. DNA for the CDR3: TGTGCCAGCAGTCCCCAATCCCCCGGACTAGCGGGAACATCCTACGAGCAGTACTTC. Translated, it gives CASSPQSPGLAGTSYEQYF.

The sample holds many counts of this clonotype. The chain employs TRBV28 and TRBJ2-1; 7 bases are shared with TRBD2. Germline V gene data show CDR1 as MDHEN and CDR2 as SYDVKM. This CDR3 region has 17 residues. The V and J ends lost 4 bases and 10 bases, in that order; junction bases with no gene match: 19. Here the CDR3 DNA reads TGTGCCAGCAGTTCCCCCCGGGTTGGCGGGAGACCTAGGGAGCAGTTCTTC. This sequence encodes CASSSPRVGGRPREQFF.

Many counts were recorded for this clonotype. DNA for the CDR3: TGTGCCAGCAGTCCAGCTAGCGGGAAGGGCTACGAGCAGTACTTC. Translated: CASSPASGKGYEQYF. This chain links TRBV6-1 with TRBJ2-7, with 9 bases that match TRBD2. The germline V gene encodes CDR1 MNHNS and CDR2 SASEGT. The V and J ends lost 5 bases and 3 bases, in that order; junction bases with no gene match: 8. The CDR3 runs 15 residues.

There are many counts of this clonotype. The rearrangement uses TRBV10-3 and TRBJ2-7; TRBD2 agrees at 10 bases. This CDR3 spans 14 amino acids. The germline V gene encodes CDR1 ENHRY and CDR2 SYGVKD. V gave up 2 bases and J gave up 2 bases; unmatched junction bases: 0. CDR3 loop: CAISESGRAYEQYF. The CDR3 nucleotides read TGTGCCATCAGTGAGAGCGGGAGGGCCTACGAGCAGTACTTC.

This chain joins TRBV28 and TRBJ1-1, with a tentative D call TRBD1 (5 bases). V was cut by 3 bases and J by 6 bases, with 17 bases left in between. The CDR3 is 15 residues long. CDR1 is MDHEN, CDR2 SYDVKM, per germline. The CDR3 is CASSFPVVGGAEAFF. DNA for the CDR3: TGTGCCAGCAGTTTCCCCGTAGTCGGGGGGGCTGAAGCTTTCTTT.

In DNA, the CDR3 is TGCGCCAGCAGCCAAGGGCTACAGGGTAAGGGCAATGAGCAGTTCTTC. This translates into CASSQGLQGKGNEQFF. The gene calls are TRBV4-1 and TRBJ2-1; D is possibly TRBD1 (6 bases). There are 16 residues in the CDR3. The V gene's germline CDR1 is MGHRA and CDR2 YSYEKL. Trimming took off 1 base at V and 6 bases at J, with 16 bases between the two ends.

This clonotype was seen ten or more times. V and J are TRBV10-3 and TRBJ2-7; D gene uncertain. Trimming left V 0 bases short and J 4 bases short, with 4 bases between. This CDR3 comprises 12 residues. CDR1 and CDR2 from the germline V gene are ENHRY and SYGVKD. The CDR3 DNA reads TGTGCCATCAGTGAGTCAGCTTACGAGCAGTACTTC. Protein sequence: CAISESAYEQYF.

This clonotype was seen more than once but under ten times. The CDR3 protein is CSARDADLSYEQYF. CDR3 coding DNA: TGCAGTGCTAGAGATGCCGACCTCTCCTACGAGCAGTACTTC. The rearrangement uses TRBV20-1 and TRBJ2-7, with D unresolved. This CDR3 comprises 14 residues. Germline V gene lookup returns CDR1 DFQATT and CDR2 SNEGSKA (reference sequence). Trimming took 0 bases from V and 0 from J, leaving 9 bases between them.

This clonotype has at least ten counts. V is TRBV20-1 and J is TRBJ2-7; possibly TRBD1 for D (6 bases). V lost 0 bases and J lost 5, with 14 bases in between. This CDR3 contains 14 residues. Germline CDR1 and CDR2: DFQATT and SNEGSKA (reference sequence). CDR3 DNA: TGCAGTGCTAGAGATGGGGGCGGTTTTAACGAGCAGTACTTC. Protein product: CSARDGGGFNEQYF.

This clonotype was seen at least ten times. J is TRBJ2-3 and V is TRBV28; 10 bases are shared with TRBD2. The CDR3 runs to 15 residues. V lost 4 bases and J lost 4; bases outside the gene matches: 5. Germline CDR1 and CDR2: MDHEN and SYDVKM. CDR3 in amino acids: CASSSIAGGSDTQYF. CDR3 sequence (DNA): TGTGCCAGCAGTTCAATAGCGGGAGGCTCAGATACGCAGTATTTT.

This clonotype was counted only a few times. The rearrangement joins TRBV6-1 to TRBJ1-2; D may be TRBD1 (5 bases). Germline CDR1 and CDR2: MNHNS and SASEGT. V lost 8 bases to trimming and J lost 4 bases, with 17 bases between them. This CDR3 comprises 14 residues. CDR3 DNA sequence: TGTGCCAGCCAAGACCGGGGGTTCGGCTATGGCTACACCTTC. Encoded protein: CASQDRGFGYGYTF.

This clonotype was found many times. The rearrangement joins TRBV12-3 or TRBV12-4 to TRBJ2-7; D might be TRBD2 (6 bases). The CDR3 spans 13 residues. The V gene lost 7 bases and the J gene lost 6 bases, with 16 bases spanning the gap. The CDR3 sequence: CASTEGLRAEQYF. The CDR3 nucleotides read TGTGCCAGCACGGAGGGGCTGAGGGCCGAGCAGTACTTC.

This clonotype has only a few counts. The genes are TRBV24-1 and TRBJ2-7; no clear D gene. This CDR3 contains 15 residues. V lost 3 bases to trimming and J lost 3 bases, with 14 bases between them. Germline CDR1 is KGHDR and CDR2 is SFDVKD. CDR3: CATSDSWAVDYEQYF. The CDR3 nucleotides read TGTGCCACCAGTGATAGTTGGGCTGTGGACTACGAGCAGTACTTC.

The chain employs TRBV19 and TRBJ2-5; D unclear. The germline V gene has CDR1 LNHDA and CDR2 SQIVND (reference sequence). The CDR3 contains 10 residues. The V end lost 11 bases, the J end lost 5 bases, and 9 bases lay between the germline ends. The CDR3 nucleotides are TGTGCCTTCGAAGGGGAGACCCAGTACTTC. This translates into CAFEGETQYF.

This chain links TRBV7-2 with TRBJ1-3; TRBD1 matches at 7 bases. This CDR3 is 17 amino acids long. Germline CDR1 reads SGHTA; CDR2 reads FQGNSA. The V gene end was trimmed by 6 bases and the J gene end by 0 bases; junction bases not matched to a gene: 11. DNA for the CDR3: TGTGCCAGCAGTCCAAAGGGACAGATTTTCTCTGGAAACACCATATATTTT. The encoded protein is CASSPKGQIFSGNTIYF.

The chain recombines TRBV28 with TRBJ1-5; D is undetermined. Trimming shortened V by 5 bases and J by 7 bases, and 9 bases separated the two germline ends. CDR1 is MDHEN, CDR2 SYDVKM, per germline. CDR3 length equals 12 residues. Written as DNA, the CDR3 is TGTGCCAGCAGTCCTCACGGCCAGCCCCAGCATTTT. This codes for CASSPHGQPQHF.

This clonotype showed up many times. The chain couples TRBV7-2 to TRBJ2-3; 14 bases map to TRBD2. The CDR3 covers 17 residues. J was trimmed by 1 base and V by 3 bases; bases with no gene match: 3. The germline CDR1 and CDR2 sequences are SGHTA and FQGNSA. The CDR3 sequence: CASSFTGLAGGTDTQYF. Written as DNA, the CDR3 is TGTGCCAGCAGCTTCACGGGACTAGCGGGAGGCACAGATACGCAGTATTTT. Variable domain in full (rest from reference TRBV7-2 and TRBJ2-3): GAGVSQSPSNKVTEKGKDVELRCDPISGHTALYWYRQSLGQGLEFLIYFQGNSAPDKSGLPSDRFSAERTGGSVSTLTIQRTQQEDSAVYLCASSFTGLAGGTDTQYFGPGTRLTVL.

This clonotype has just a few counts. J is TRBJ2-5 and V is TRBV5-1, with 9 bases matching TRBD1. Germline V gives CDR1 SGHRS, CDR2 YFSETQ. The V and J ends lost 4 bases and 5 bases, in that order; junction bases with no gene match: 6. This CDR3 has 14 residues. CDR3 amino acids: CASSRTGVEETQYF. CDR3 DNA sequence: TGCGCCAGCAGCAGGACAGGGGTTGAGGAGACCCAGTACTTC.

This clonotype was seen a few times. V and J are TRBV9 and TRBJ2-7; TRBD2 matches 9 bases. The trim removed 7 bases at V and 0 bases at J, leaving 5 bases unmatched. CDR3 length: 14 amino acids. Per germline, CDR1 SGDLS and CDR2 YYNGEE. As DNA, the CDR3 is TGTGCCAGCGGTAGCGGGAGTTTCTCCTACGAGCAGTACTTC. Residues: CASGSGSFSYEQYF.

The sample holds many counts of this clonotype. This chain connects TRBV7-9 to TRBJ2-2, with 8 positions matching TRBD2. The CDR3 runs to 14 residues. Germline CDR1 is SEHNR and CDR2 is FQNEAQ (reference sequence). The ends lost 7 bases at V and 3 bases at J; junction bases unmatched: 4. The CDR3 spells CASTRAGDTGELFF. The CDR3 region has the DNA TGTGCCAGCACCCGAGCGGGAGACACCGGGGAGCTGTTTTTT.